This T cell receptor (beta chain) was obtained from a study of blood T cell repertoires in COVID-19. Study details: Sample material is recorded as cDNA or gDNA derived from T cells, B-cell-depleted T cells, or PBMCs.

Sequencing was performed with immunoSEQ multiplex PCR; in TCRdb, only in-frame clones are kept and a portion is missing. The sample lists roughly 220,000 clones; roughly 90% were seen once. The age range of participants was about 18 to 89 years, with residence in under 30 US areas. All exposed participants met a person with COVID-19 within 2 weeks before entering the study. The germline V gene encodes CDR1 SGHRS and CDR2 YFSETQ. V was clipped by 1 base and J by 12 bases, with 8 bases between them. The CDR3 has 12 amino acids. The sample taken for sequencing was PBMCs or T cells enriched from blood (not recorded which). The rearrangement joins TRBV5-1 to TRBJ1-6; no clear D. The clonotype comes from a man aged 25 to 40 who had been exposed to COVID-19. DNA for the CDR3: TGCGCCAGCAGCTTGCAGGCCGGACCCCTCCACTTT. It is translated as CASSLQAGPLHF.